This TCR beta chain was captured by sequencing in a study of kidney transplant recipient with SARS-CoV-2 infection. This clonotype was counted between two and nine times. TCRdb reprocessed the reads with MiXCR, giving one entry per CDR3 protein. Of under 300,000 distinct CDR3 sequences detected, around 26% appear once; the ten largest clones hold about 7%. This CDR3 has 17 residues. V lost 4 bases, J lost 0 bases, and 14 bases lay in between. Germline-derived CDR1 and CDR2 are SGHRS and YFSETQ. Here the sequenced sample was a blood sample, taken at baseline and between days 110 and 120 from a kidney transplant recipient. The TCR originated in a young adult male patient who had COVID-19 and was a kidney transplant recipient. Some T cells may possibly be graft donor cells. This sequence joins TRBV5-1 and TRBJ2-6; possible D gene TRBD2, 5 bases. The CDR3 sequence is CASSLTNEGSGANVLTF. CDR3 DNA sequence: TGCGCCAGCAGCCTGACAAACGAGGGCTCTGGGGCCAACGTCCTGACTTTC.